The following is a T cell receptor (beta chain) sequence with its context. This entry belongs to a study of monozygotic twins with inflammatory bowel disease. TCRdb re-called the 5' RACE reads; one entry per CDR3 protein, DNA not given. The table for this sample gives 190,000 or so distinct CDR3 sequences. The length of the CDR3 is 16 residues. CDR1 and CDR2 (germline): SGHRS, YFSETQ. The genes are TRBV5-1 and TRBJ2-6; TCRdb gives TRBD1 as the D gene, but with no DNA this cannot be confirmed. This TCR came from a human donor with ulcerative colitis or Crohn's disease, or a healthy co-twin of an affected twin (not recorded which). The sequenced sample consisted of blood. The CDR3 spells CASTSIGTAGANVLTF.